This TCR beta chain was sequenced in a study of persistence of HIV-infected CD4 T cells. The study's findings and limits: TCR analyses could not target the rare provirus-carrying CMV-responding cells. TCRbeta richness was lower in CMV- and Gag-responding cells than in anti-CD3/anti-CD28-responding cells.

A note on this clone: What it binds is unknown.

Germline lookup yields CDR1 SGDLS and CDR2 YYNGEE. CDR3 length equals 13 residues. The V and J ends lost 0 bases and 0 bases respectively, with 3 bases between them. Cells were stimulated nonspecifically with anti-CD3/anti-CD28 magnetic beads. Sorting of responding CD4+ T cells relied on upregulated CD40 ligand together with CD69. Donors were HIV-1-infected adults who began suppressive ART during chronic infection. The libraries were made with immunoSEQ version 4 in survey mode. Generated by immunoSEQ multiplex PCR, the TCRdb table keeps only in-frame clones and is missing some. The data contain 40,000 to 45,000 clones, roughly 92% of them singletons.

The chain has TRBV9 and TRBJ1-1; no definite D call. The starting material was CD4+ T cells sorted from PBMCs after approximately 19-hour stimulation, obtained from a patient who received antiretroviral therapy. The sequence was obtained from an adult man with HIV who was CMV-seropositive. CDR3 in amino acids: CASSVAVNTEAFF. The CDR3 region has the DNA TGTGCCAGCAGCGTAGCAGTGAACACTGAAGCTTTCTTT.